This record covers a single T cell receptor beta chain. Clones were read by immunoSEQ multiplex PCR, and TCRdb kept only the in-frame ones, dropping some. The sample has fewer than 100,000 clones, roughly 90% seen once. This record comes from a study of blood T cell repertoires in COVID-19. Study overall: The cDNA or gDNA used as material had been derived from T cells, B-cell-depleted T cells, or PBMCs.

The germline gives CDR1 MNHEY, CDR2 SVGAGI. The V segment lost 8 bases and the J segment 2 bases; nucleotides outside the gene matches: 8. This CDR3 contains 14 residues. Specimen: peripheral blood. The V gene is TRBV6-5, the J gene TRBJ1-1; 7 bases agree with TRBD1. This sequence was found in a man between 60 and 70 years old with acute or convalescent COVID-19. The CDR3 coding sequence is TGTGCCAGCGAACGGGACAGCTTAAACACTGAAGCTTTCTTT. Amino acid sequence: CASERDSLNTEAFF.